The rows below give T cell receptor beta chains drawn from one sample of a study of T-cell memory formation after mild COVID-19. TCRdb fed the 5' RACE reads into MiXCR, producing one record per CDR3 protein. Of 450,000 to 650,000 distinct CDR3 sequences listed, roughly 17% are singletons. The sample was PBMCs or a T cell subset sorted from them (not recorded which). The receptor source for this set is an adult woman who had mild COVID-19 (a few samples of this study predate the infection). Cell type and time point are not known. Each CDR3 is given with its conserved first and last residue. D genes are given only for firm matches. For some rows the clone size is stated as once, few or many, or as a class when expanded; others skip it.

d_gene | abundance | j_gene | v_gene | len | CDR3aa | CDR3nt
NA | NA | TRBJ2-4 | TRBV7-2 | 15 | CASNFPEVAKNIQYF | TGTGCCAGCAACTTCCCCGAGGTAGCCAAAAACATTCAGTACTTC
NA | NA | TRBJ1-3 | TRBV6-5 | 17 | CASSYHYLNPSGNTIYF | TGTGCCAGCAGTTACCATTACCTCAATCCGTCTGGAAACACCATATATTTT
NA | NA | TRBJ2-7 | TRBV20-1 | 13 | CSATDSGAYEQYF | TGCAGTGCTACCGACAGTGGGGCCTACGAGCAGTACTTC
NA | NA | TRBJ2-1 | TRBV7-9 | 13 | CASSPAGPFILFF | TGTGCCAGCAGCCCCGCCGGGCCCTTCATCCTGTTCTTC
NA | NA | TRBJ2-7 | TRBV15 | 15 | CATSRDGGSTYEQYF | TGTGCCACCAGCAGAGATGGCGGCAGTACCTACGAGCAGTACTTC
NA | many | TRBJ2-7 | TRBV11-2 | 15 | CASSPPGRFRKEQYF | TGTGCCAGCAGCCCTCCGGGACGGTTTCGGAAGGAGCAGTACTTC
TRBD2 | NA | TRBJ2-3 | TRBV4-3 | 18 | CASSQGASGGTGTDTQYF | TGCGCCAGCAGCCAGGGGGCTAGCGGGGGGACTGGCACAGATACGCAGTATTTT
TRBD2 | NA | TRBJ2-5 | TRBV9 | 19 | CASSVARGGTSGRRETQYF | TGTGCCAGCAGCGTAGCGCGGGGTGGGACTAGCGGGAGGAGAGAGACCCAGTACTTC
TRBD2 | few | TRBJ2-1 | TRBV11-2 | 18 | CASSLIAGGPFSYNEQFF | TGTGCCAGCAGCTTAATAGCGGGAGGGCCCTTCTCCTACAATGAGCAGTTCTTC
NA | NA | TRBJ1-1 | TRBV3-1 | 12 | CASRSASEEAFF | TGTGCCAGCAGGTCAGCTAGCGAGGAAGCTTTCTTT
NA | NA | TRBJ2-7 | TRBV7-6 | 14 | CASSPRGPDWEQYF | TGTGCCAGCAGCCCCAGAGGACCGGATTGGGAGCAGTACTTC
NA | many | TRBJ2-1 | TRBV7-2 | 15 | CASSLEGTGGRSGVF | TGTGCCAGCAGCTTAGAGGGGACTGGGGGCAGGAGTGGAGTCTTC
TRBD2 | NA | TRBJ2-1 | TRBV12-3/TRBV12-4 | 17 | CASSWDWGGTSYNEQFF | TGTGCCAGCAGTTGGGACTGGGGGGGTACGTCCTACAATGAGCAGTTCTTC
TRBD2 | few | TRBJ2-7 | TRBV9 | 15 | CASSATSGGFYEQYF | TGTGCCAGCAGCGCTACTAGCGGGGGCTTCTACGAGCAGTACTTC
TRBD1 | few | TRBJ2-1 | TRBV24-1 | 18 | CATSDPRVRDRVVDEQFF | TGTGCCACCAGTGACCCTCGGGTGCGGGACAGGGTTGTAGATGAGCAGTTCTTC
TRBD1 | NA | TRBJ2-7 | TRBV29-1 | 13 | CSAEAGTAYEQYF | TGCAGCGCCGAAGCCGGGACAGCCTACGAGCAGTACTTC
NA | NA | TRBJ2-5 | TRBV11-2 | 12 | CASSSFGETQYF | TGTGCCAGCAGCTCCTTCGGGGAGACCCAGTACTTC
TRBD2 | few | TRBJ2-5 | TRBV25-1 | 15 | CASSEWGGRAETQYF | TGTGCCAGCAGTGAATGGGGTGGGAGGGCTGAGACCCAGTACTTC
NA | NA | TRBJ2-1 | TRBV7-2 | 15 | CASSLFASRNDEQFF | TGTGCCAGCAGCTTATTTGCTAGCAGAAACGATGAGCAGTTCTTC
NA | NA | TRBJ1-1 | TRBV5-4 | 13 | CASSLLGDGEAFF | TGTGCCAGCAGCTTGTTAGGAGACGGTGAAGCTTTCTTT